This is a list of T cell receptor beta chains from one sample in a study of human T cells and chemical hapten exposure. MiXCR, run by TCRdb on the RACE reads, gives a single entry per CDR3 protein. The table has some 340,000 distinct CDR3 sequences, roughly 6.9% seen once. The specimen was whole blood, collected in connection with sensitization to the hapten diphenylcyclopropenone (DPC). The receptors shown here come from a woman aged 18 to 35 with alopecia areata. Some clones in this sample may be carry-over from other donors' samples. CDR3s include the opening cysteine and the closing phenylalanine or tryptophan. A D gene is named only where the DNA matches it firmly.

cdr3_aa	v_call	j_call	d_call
CSVEDLGNRDKKTRRDTIYF	TRBV29-1	TRBJ1-3	NA
CSAVLGVRYGYTF	TRBV29-1	TRBJ1-2	NA
CASSQESAAYGYTF	TRBV4-1	TRBJ1-2	NA
CASSLHRGDQPQHF	TRBV7-8	TRBJ1-5	TRBD1
CASSRSDSSNEKLFF	TRBV9	TRBJ1-4	NA
CASSVNLVSYNEQFF	TRBV11-2	TRBJ2-1	NA
CASSAGLAVYNEQFF	TRBV2	TRBJ2-1	TRBD2
CAIQTPPADTQYF	TRBV7-8	TRBJ2-3	NA
CATSRTGMSYEQYF	TRBV15	TRBJ2-7	TRBD1
CASSQDWRGNYNEQFF	TRBV4-3	TRBJ2-1	NA
CASSELLAGGSGANVLTF	TRBV2	TRBJ2-6	TRBD2
CASTTGQVDGYTF	TRBV21-1	TRBJ1-2	NA
CASSSTGMISQPQHF	TRBV7-9	TRBJ1-5	TRBD1
CASSPYLRQGTDTQYF	TRBV7-9	TRBJ2-3	NA
CASSPDRELNEKLFF	TRBV12-3/TRBV12-4	TRBJ1-4	TRBD1
CAISETWDRVYEQYF	TRBV10-3	TRBJ2-7	TRBD1
CAISGAAYNEQFF	TRBV10-3	TRBJ2-1	NA
CASSQGADSYYGYTF	TRBV3-1	TRBJ1-2	NA
CASSRGASAEAFF	TRBV27	TRBJ1-1	NA
CASSLKRGGTDTQYF	TRBV12-3/TRBV12-4	TRBJ2-3	TRBD2
CASSRSSQGTEAFF	TRBV11-3	TRBJ1-1	NA
CASSPSGLYEQYF	TRBV6-2/TRBV6-3	TRBJ2-7	TRBD2
CASSATSGASDTQYF	TRBV9	TRBJ2-3	TRBD2
CASSLDLSYEQYF	TRBV7-9	TRBJ2-7	NA
CASSPSGGTRTYEQYF	TRBV3-1	TRBJ2-7	NA
CSARIWEVNEQFF	TRBV20-1	TRBJ2-1	NA
CAISELAGGTDTQYF	TRBV10-3	TRBJ2-3	TRBD2
CASSLVSSFGTDTQYF	TRBV7-2	TRBJ2-3	NA
CASSARPLLEQYF	TRBV18	TRBJ2-7	NA
CASSLTNEQFF	TRBV5-4	TRBJ2-1	NA
CAISRQSNQPQHF	TRBV10-3	TRBJ1-5	NA
CASSPGTGNEKLFF	TRBV3-1	TRBJ1-4	TRBD1
CASSPRQGAAFF	TRBV7-9	TRBJ1-1	TRBD1
CSARDRTLRDTQYF	TRBV20-1	TRBJ2-3	NA
CSARGDREGPPLHF	TRBV20-1	TRBJ1-6	TRBD1
CASSSRDRYNEQFF	TRBV2	TRBJ2-1	TRBD1
CASSSDRVKPQHF	TRBV7-9	TRBJ1-5	TRBD1
CASSSETGKAFF	TRBV12-3/TRBV12-4	TRBJ1-1	TRBD1
CASSWAVNTEAFF	TRBV12-3/TRBV12-4	TRBJ1-1	NA
CASSLQGRGAGEQYF	TRBV11-2	TRBJ2-7	NA
CSALEPGLYYEQYF	TRBV20-1	TRBJ2-7	NA
CASSQGTAGGRADTQYF	TRBV4-2	TRBJ2-3	TRBD2
CASSRQRFGNTIYF	TRBV2	TRBJ1-3	NA
CSARSEYQETQYF	TRBV20-1	TRBJ2-5	NA
CASSVGVSYSYNEQFF	TRBV9	TRBJ2-1	NA
CASSQVPTGFGEQYF	TRBV4-1	TRBJ2-7	NA
CASSPRAATNEKLFF	TRBV5-1	TRBJ1-4	NA
CASSLRLLAGAVKGQQTQYF	TRBV28	TRBJ2-5	TRBD2
CASSVTSGGGETQYF	TRBV9	TRBJ2-5	TRBD2
CASTRDATTNEKLFF	TRBV12-3/TRBV12-4	TRBJ1-4	NA
CASSLGQGDPGNTIYF	TRBV11-3	TRBJ1-3	TRBD1
CASSLLLVGDTGELFF	TRBV11-2	TRBJ2-2	NA
CASSAGRLKIETQYF	TRBV7-8	TRBJ2-5	NA
CASSQDEGDAFF	TRBV3-1	TRBJ1-1	NA
CASSRGTANQPQHF	TRBV7-9	TRBJ1-5	NA
CASSPPPGTYGYTF	TRBV7-2	TRBJ1-2	NA
CASRDLDRGPNQPQHF	TRBV6-4	TRBJ1-5	TRBD1
CASSYRGQGDSPLHF	TRBV6-6	TRBJ1-6	TRBD1